These 20 T cell receptor beta chains originate from one sample sequenced in a study of Tregs in tolerant kidney transplant recipients. Profiling relied on immunoSEQ multiplex PCR, and the TCRdb table lists in-frame clones only, not all of them. Seen here are more than 75,000 clones, under 95% observed once, and the top ten hold around 0.45%. The sequencing here drew on CD4+ T cells from blood, taken before the transplant. Receptors were obtained from a human donor who received a combined kidney and bone marrow transplant.

The V call is TRBV9, the J call TRBJ1-2; D remains ambiguous. Trimming removed 4 bases at V and 2 bases at J, with 15 bases between. The germline V gene encodes CDR1 SGDLS and CDR2 YYNGEE. This CDR3 is 15 amino acids long. CDR3 sequence (DNA): TGTGCCAGCAGCTTGAGAGACCCGGGGAACTATGGCTACACCTTC. Amino acid sequence: CASSLRDPGNYGYTF. Based on the CDR3 plus reference TRBV9 and TRBJ1-2, the full variable domain is DSGVTQTPKHLITATGQRVTLRCSPRSGDLSVYWYQQSLDQGLQFLIQYYNGEERAKGNILERFSAQQFPDLHSELNLSSLELGDSALYFCASSLRDPGNYGYTFGSGTRLTVV.

This chain joins TRBV30 and TRBJ1-2; possibly TRBD1 for D (5 bases). CDR3 length equals 14 residues. V lost 4 bases and J lost 1, with 13 bases in between. CDR1 is GTSNPN, CDR2 SVGIG, per germline (reference sequence). The CDR3 loop is CAWIANRINYGYTF. CDR3 DNA sequence: TGTGCCTGGATAGCCAACAGGATTAACTATGGCTACACCTTC.

The chain recombines TRBV4-2 with TRBJ2-7; TRBD1 matches at 11 bases. This CDR3 has 15 residues. After removal of 3 bases from V and 0 bases from J, the junction contained 1 base not matched to a gene. Germline V gene data show CDR1 as LGHNA and CDR2 as YNFKEQ. DNA of the CDR3: TGTGCCAGCAGCCAGGGGACAGGGGGCTCCTACGAGCAGTACTTC. Translation gives CASSQGTGGSYEQYF.

This chain links TRBV6-5 with TRBJ2-7, with D unresolved. Germline V lookup: CDR1 MNHEY, CDR2 SVGAGI. The CDR3 has 16 residues. The V end lost 3 bases, the J end lost 3 bases, and 18 bases lay between the germline ends. CDR3 in amino acids: CASSYFPPRTFYEQYF. Written as DNA, the CDR3 is TGTGCCAGCAGTTATTTCCCCCCCAGAACCTTCTACGAGCAGTACTTC.

The rearrangement uses TRBV30 and TRBJ1-1; 7 nucleotides match TRBD1. V trimming: 3 bases; J trimming: 5 bases; junction bases outside the gene matches: 6. The CDR3 has 13 amino acids. CDR1 GTSNPN and CDR2 SVGIG come from the germline V gene (reference sequence). The CDR3 region is CAWRLQGMTEAFF. The CDR3 DNA follows: TGTGCCTGGAGACTACAGGGGATGACTGAAGCTTTCTTT.

CDR3 nucleotides: TGCGCCAGCAGCTTGGCCACCGGGACAGGGCGAGAGACCCAGTACTTC. Translating gives CASSLATGTGRETQYF. The chain recombines TRBV5-1 with TRBJ2-5; 9 bases agree with TRBD1. CDR1 SGHRS and CDR2 YFSETQ come from the germline V gene. V dropped 0 bases and J dropped 4; count of bases not matched to a gene: 7. This CDR3 is 16 amino acids long.

The V call is TRBV5-1, the J call TRBJ2-1, with TRBD2 as a possible D gene (6 bases). The CDR3 is 16 residues long. Trimming stripped 1 base from V and 8 bases from J, with 19 bases between. Germline V lookup: CDR1 SGHRS, CDR2 YFSETQ. CDR3 amino acids: CASSLYGGTGRDEQFF. Here the CDR3 DNA reads TGCGCCAGCAGCTTGTATGGGGGGACGGGTCGGGATGAGCAGTTCTTC.

The chain recombines TRBV19 with TRBJ1-2; D call uncertain. The CDR3 spans 14 residues. V was cut by 2 bases and J by 7 bases, with 14 bases left in between. From germline, CDR1 is LNHDA and CDR2 SQIVND (reference sequence). The CDR3 protein is CASSITGSPGGYTF. The CDR3 DNA is TGTGCCAGTAGTATAACGGGATCACCGGGTGGCTACACCTTC.

The chain uses TRBV11-2 and TRBJ2-3, with 9 bases fitting TRBD2. The CDR3 has 18 amino acids. V shed 5 bases and J 0 bases; nucleotides not matched to a gene: 12. Germline V gene lookup returns CDR1 SGHAT and CDR2 FQNNGV. CDR3 region: CASSQRLAGPTSTDTQYF. DNA of the CDR3: TGTGCCAGCAGCCAGAGGCTAGCGGGACCCACTAGCACAGATACGCAGTATTTT.

V and J are TRBV29-1 and TRBJ1-5, with D possibly matching TRBD1 (5 bases). V was trimmed by 6 bases and J by 4 bases, leaving 13 bases between them. The CDR3 totals 13 residues. Germline-derived CDR1 and CDR2 are SQVTM and ANQGSEA. The CDR3 protein is CSVLLTANQPQHF. The CDR3 coding sequence is TGCAGCGTCCTCTTGACAGCTAATCAGCCCCAGCATTTT.

This clone was picked up a small number of times. The CDR3 nucleotides are TGTGCCAGCAGTTGGGACTTTTCGTCAGAGACCCAGTACTTC. Translated: CASSWDFSSETQYF. This rearrangement joins TRBV6-5 to TRBJ2-5; D is possibly TRBD2 (6 bases). V gave up 4 bases and J gave up 4 bases, with 13 bases separating them. Per the germline V gene, CDR1 is MNHEY and CDR2 is SVGAGI. The CDR3 is 14 residues long.

The chain recombines TRBV7-9 with TRBJ1-4, with a possible D match to TRBD1 (6 bases). CDR3 length equals 17 residues. Looked up from germline, CDR1 is SEHNR and CDR2 is FQNEAQ (reference sequence). V shed 2 bases and J shed 8 bases, with 21 bases lying between them. The CDR3 nucleotides read TGTGCCAGCAGCTTAAAGAACTTACAGGGTTGGGACGAAAAACTGTTTTTT. The encoded protein is CASSLKNLQGWDEKLFF.

This clone was recorded once. The J gene is TRBJ2-1, the V gene TRBV9, with D perhaps matching TRBD1 (5 bases). This CDR3 is built from 15 residues. Germline lookup yields CDR1 SGDLS and CDR2 YYNGEE. V gave up 0 bases and J gave up 8 bases, with 15 bases separating them. CDR3 in amino acids: CASSVGGRARYEQFF. The CDR3 DNA sequence: TGTGCCAGCAGCGTAGGGGGCCGAGCTCGATATGAGCAGTTCTTC.

J is TRBJ1-5 and V is TRBV30; 9 bases are a match to TRBD1. The CDR3 totals 13 residues. Per the germline V gene, CDR1 is GTSNPN and CDR2 is SVGIG (reference sequence). V dropped 5 bases and J dropped 2; count of bases not matched to a gene: 1. The CDR3 DNA follows: TGTGCCTGGGACAGGGGGGGCAATCAGCCCCAGCATTTT. Encoded protein: CAWDRGGNQPQHF.

This clone has only one observation. This sequence joins TRBV11-2 and TRBJ2-1; TRBD2 matches 12 bases. The CDR3 totals 15 residues. Germline V gives CDR1 SGHAT, CDR2 FQNNGV. After removal of 3 bases from V and 5 bases from J, the junction contained 2 bases not matched to a gene. The CDR3 DNA reads as TGTGCCAGCAGCTTTGGACTAGCGGGAAACAATGAGCAGTTCTTC. It encodes CASSFGLAGNNEQFF.

The chain is built from TRBV10-3 and TRBJ1-1; 7 bases line up with TRBD1. There are 15 residues in the CDR3. Germline CDR1 is ENHRY and CDR2 is SYGVKD. V trimming: 3 bases; J trimming: 2 bases; junction bases outside the gene matches: 6. For the CDR3, the DNA is TGTGCCATCAGTGACGTGGACAGGCGAAACACTGAAGCTTTCTTT. Its translation is CAISDVDRRNTEAFF.

The gene calls are TRBV10-3 and TRBJ2-5, with no clear D. The DNA end is more similar to TRBJ2-7, so the J call may be wrong. CDR1 and CDR2 (germline): ENHRY, SYGVKD. The CDR3 has 12 residues. The CDR3: CAISPERYEQYF. The CDR3 DNA is TGTGCCATCAGTCCCGAGAGGTACGAGCAGTACTTC.

The V gene is TRBV5-1, the J gene TRBJ2-4; 7 nucleotides align to TRBD1. This CDR3 has 16 residues. CDR1 and CDR2 from the germline V gene are SGHRS and YFSETQ. V was clipped by 4 bases and J by 4 bases; unmatched bases: 11. The CDR3 loop is CASSPTDRSGKNIQYF. The CDR3 DNA reads TGCGCCAGCAGCCCTACGGACAGGTCTGGAAAAAACATTCAGTACTTC.

Comment on this clone: One junction end disagrees with the germline gene, perhaps due to a read error. The chain carries TRBV5-1 and TRBJ2-7, with 7 bases fitting TRBD1. The CDR3 contains 15 residues. CDR1 and CDR2 (germline): SGHRS, YFSETQ. The CDR3 sequence is CASAFRQGVTYEQHF. CDR3 bases: TGCGCCAGCGCGTTTCGGCAGGGGGTCACCTACGAGCAGCACTTC.

The chain recombines TRBV5-4 with TRBJ2-3, with a weak D call TRBD1 (6 bases). Trimming took off 0 bases at V and 4 bases at J, with 12 bases between the two ends. CDR1 and CDR2 (germline): SGHNT, YYREEE (reference sequence). The CDR3 has 15 residues. The CDR3 region is CASSLVRQAADTQYF. The DNA for the CDR3 is TGTGCCAGCAGCTTGGTTCGACAGGCAGCAGATACGCAGTATTTT.